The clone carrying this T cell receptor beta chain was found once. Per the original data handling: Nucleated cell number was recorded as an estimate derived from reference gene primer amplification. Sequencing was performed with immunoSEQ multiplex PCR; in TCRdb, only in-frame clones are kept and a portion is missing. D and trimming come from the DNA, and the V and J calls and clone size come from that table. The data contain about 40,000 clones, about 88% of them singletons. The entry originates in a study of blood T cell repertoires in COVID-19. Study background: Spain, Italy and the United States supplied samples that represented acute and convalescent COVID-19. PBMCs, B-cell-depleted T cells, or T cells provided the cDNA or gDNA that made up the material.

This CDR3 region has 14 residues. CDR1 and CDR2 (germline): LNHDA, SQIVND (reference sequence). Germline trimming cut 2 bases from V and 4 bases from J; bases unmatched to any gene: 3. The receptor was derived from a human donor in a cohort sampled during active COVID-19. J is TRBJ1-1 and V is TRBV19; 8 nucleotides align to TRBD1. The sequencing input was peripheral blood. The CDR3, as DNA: TGTGCCAGTAGTATACAAACAGGGGGCACTGAAGCTTTCTTT. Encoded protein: CASSIQTGGTEAFF. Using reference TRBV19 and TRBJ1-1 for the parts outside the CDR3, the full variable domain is DGGITQSPKYLFRKEGQNVTLSCEQNLNHDAMYWYRQDPGQGLRLIYYSQIVNDFQKGDIAEGYSVSREKKESFPLTVTSAQKNPTAFYLCASSIQTGGTEAFFGQGTRLTVV.